These 14 T cell receptor beta chains share one sample of origin, sequenced in a study of graft-versus-host responses after intestinal transplantation. Profiling relied on immunoSEQ multiplex PCR, and the TCRdb table lists in-frame clones only, not all of them. The profile shows about 130,000 clones, roughly nine tenths of them singletons. The antigens these receptors bind are not known. The starting material was unstimulated CD4+ T cells sorted from spleen or lymph node cells, obtained before intestinal transplant. These receptors came from a human donor who received an intestinal transplant.

CDR3 sequence (DNA): TGTGCCATCAGTGGGTCTATATCTGGAAACACCATATATTTT. This codes for CAISGSISGNTIYF. The chain recombines TRBV10-3 with TRBJ1-3; D unresolved. CDR3 length: 14 amino acids. CDR1 and CDR2 (germline): ENHRY, SYGVKD. Trimming removed 4 bases from V and 1 base from J, with 8 bases in between.

This chain uses TRBV5-4 with TRBJ2-5, with D hard to call. The CDR3 loop spans 13 amino acids. Per germline, CDR1 SGHNT and CDR2 YYREEE (reference sequence). Trimming stripped 3 bases from V and 5 bases from J, with 11 bases between. CDR3: CASSSVQEETQYF. The CDR3 bases are TGTGCCAGCAGCTCCGTGCAGGAGGAGACCCAGTACTTC.

The rearrangement joins TRBV5-1 to TRBJ1-5; D remains unclear. Germline V gives CDR1 SGHRS, CDR2 YFSETQ. The V end lost 1 base, the J end lost 0 bases, and 2 bases lay between the germline ends. The CDR3 runs 13 residues. The CDR3 loop reads CASSLHSNQPQHF. The CDR3 bases are TGCGCCAGCAGCTTGCATAGCAATCAGCCCCAGCATTTT.

This clone was detected only once. The same CDR3 also results from other DNA sequences found in this sample. The V call is TRBV5-6, the J call TRBJ1-2; the match to TRBD1 covers 8 bases. The ends lost 5 bases at V and 8 bases at J; junction bases unmatched: 20. CDR3 length equals 17 residues. The V gene's germline CDR1 is SGHDT and CDR2 YYEEEE. CDR3 sequence (DNA): TGTGCCAGCAGGCCTGCCAGGGGGCGCATGGGTTTCTACGGCTACACCTTC. Protein: CASRPARGRMGFYGYTF.

V gene TRBV5-1 combines with J gene TRBJ1-4, with 9 bases matching TRBD1. The CDR3 is 13 residues long. V gave up 4 bases and J gave up 10 bases; unmatched junction bases: 5. Germline V gene data show CDR1 as SGHRS and CDR2 as YFSETQ. CDR3 residues: CASSNRGLVKLFF. CDR3 nucleotides: TGCGCCAGCAGCAACAGGGGGCTCGTAAAACTGTTTTTT.

V usage is TRBV19 and J usage is TRBJ1-5; no clear D. The germline V and J ends were trimmed by 5 bases and 7 bases, with 12 bases remaining between them. CDR1 and CDR2 (germline): LNHDA, SQIVND (reference sequence). CDR3 length: 13 residues. The CDR3 region has the DNA TGTGCCAGTAGTTCCCGGAGGGAACAGCCCCAGCATTTT. This codes for CASSSRREQPQHF.

The table lists this clone with a count of one. The chain has TRBV25-1 and TRBJ1-3; D perhaps matches TRBD1 (5 bases). The CDR3 contains 12 residues. V was shortened by 6 bases and J by 9 bases, with 12 bases between the two germline ends. Germline CDR1 MGHDK, CDR2 SYGVNS. Here the CDR3 DNA reads TGTGCCAGCAGCTCAGGGTTTAGCACCATATATTTT. Amino acid sequence: CASSSGFSTIYF. Variable domain in full (rest from reference TRBV25-1 and TRBJ1-3): EADIYQTPRYLVIGTGKKITLECSQTMGHDKMYWYQQDPGMELHLIHYSYGVNSTEKGDLSSESTVSRIRTEHFPLTLESARPSHTSQYLCASSSGFSTIYFGEGSWLTVV.

The chain is built from TRBV5-1 and TRBJ2-1; no reliable D call. The germline V gene encodes CDR1 SGHRS and CDR2 YFSETQ. This CDR3 contains 16 residues. Trimming shortened V by 4 bases and J by 4 bases, and 18 bases separated the two germline ends. Here the CDR3 reads CASSNEGSAAYNEQFF. The CDR3 region has the DNA TGCGCCAGCAGCAATGAAGGTTCGGCGGCGTACAATGAGCAGTTCTTC. Variable domain in full (rest from reference TRBV5-1 and TRBJ2-1): KAGVTQTPRYLIKTRGQQVTLSCSPISGHRSVSWYQQTPGQGLQFLFEYFSETQRNKGNFPGRFSGRQFSNSRSEMNVSTLELGDSALYLCASSNEGSAAYNEQFFGPGTRLTVL.

The chain uses TRBV6-6 and TRBJ1-1, with a weak D call TRBD1 (6 bases). The CDR3 covers 15 residues. Between the trimmed V and J ends, which lost 6 bases and 4 bases, there was a span of 18 bases. Germline values: CDR1 MNHNY, CDR2 SVGAGI (reference sequence). CDR3 sequence (DNA): TGTGCCAGCAGCTCCCCGCAGGGGTTTTCCACTGAAGCTTTCTTT. This encodes CASSSPQGFSTEAFF.

This clone was counted a single time. The chain recombines TRBV13 with TRBJ2-1, with D possibly matching TRBD1 (6 bases). This CDR3 is 14 amino acids long. Trimming removed 2 bases at V and 2 bases at J, with 7 bases between. CDR1 is PRHDT and CDR2 is FYEKMQ in the germline V gene (reference sequence). The CDR3, as DNA: TGTGCCAGCAGCTTAAAGGGGGCCTACAATGAGCAGTTCTTC. This encodes CASSLKGAYNEQFF.

The rearrangement joins TRBV12-5 to TRBJ1-2; D is uncertain. CDR1 and CDR2 from the germline V gene are LGHNT and FRNRAP. The CDR3 spans 13 residues. As DNA, the CDR3 is TGTGCCGCGGGCCGGGCGGAAAAGCGGGGCTACACCTTC. Protein sequence: CAAGRAEKRGYTF.

The V and J genes are TRBV5-1 and TRBJ2-1; TRBD2 agrees at 8 bases. CDR3 length equals 14 residues. CDR1 and CDR2 from the germline V gene are SGHRS and YFSETQ. The junction had 7 bases not matched to a gene; V was cut back by 2 bases and J by 9 bases. The DNA of the CDR3 is TGCGCCAGCAGCTTCGGGGGGGCTGACGGTGAGCAGTTCTTC. This encodes CASSFGGADGEQFF. Drawing the rest from reference TRBV5-1 and TRBJ2-1, the complete variable domain is KAGVTQTPRYLIKTRGQQVTLSCSPISGHRSVSWYQQTPGQGLQFLFEYFSETQRNKGNFPGRFSGRQFSNSRSEMNVSTLELGDSALYLCASSFGGADGEQFFGPGTRLTVL.

The chain carries TRBV10-3 and TRBJ2-3; D remains unclear. Looked up from germline, CDR1 is ENHRY and CDR2 is SYGVKD. CDR3 size: 13 residues. The V and J ends lost 11 bases and 8 bases respectively, with 20 bases between them. The CDR3 loop is CAATAPGARTQYF. The CDR3 DNA reads as TGTGCCGCCACTGCTCCGGGCGCCCGTACGCAGTATTTT.

The chain is built from TRBV10-3 and TRBJ2-5; 9 nucleotides match TRBD2. After removal of 5 bases from V and 2 bases from J, the junction contained 6 bases not matched to a gene. Germline CDR1 reads ENHRY; CDR2 reads SYGVKD. This CDR3 region has 15 residues. The DNA for the CDR3 is TGTGCCATCAGTAAATCTAGCGGGGAACAAGAGACCCAGTACTTC. It yields the protein CAISKSSGEQETQYF.